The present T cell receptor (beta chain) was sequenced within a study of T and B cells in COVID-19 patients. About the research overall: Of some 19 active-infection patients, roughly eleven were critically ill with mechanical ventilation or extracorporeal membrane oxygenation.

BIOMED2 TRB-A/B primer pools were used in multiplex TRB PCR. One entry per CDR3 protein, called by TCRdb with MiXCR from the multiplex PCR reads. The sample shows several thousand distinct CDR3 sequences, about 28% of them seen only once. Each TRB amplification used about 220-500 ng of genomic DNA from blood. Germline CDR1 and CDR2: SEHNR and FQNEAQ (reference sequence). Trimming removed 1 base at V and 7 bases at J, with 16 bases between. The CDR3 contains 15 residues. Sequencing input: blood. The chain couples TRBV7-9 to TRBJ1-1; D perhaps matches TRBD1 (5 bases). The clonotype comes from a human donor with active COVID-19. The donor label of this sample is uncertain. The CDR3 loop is CASSLGQSRGFEAFF. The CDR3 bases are TGTGCCAGCAGCTTAGGGCAGAGTAGGGGTTTTGAAGCTTTCTTT.